This T cell receptor (beta chain) appears in the sequencing data of a study of blood T cell repertoires in COVID-19. Whole-study context: Acute and convalescent COVID-19 specimens originated in the United States, Italy and Spain. T cells, B-cell-depleted T cells, or PBMCs supplied cDNA or gDNA.

Produced via immunoSEQ multiplex PCR; TCRdb's table is partial and in-frame only. The table shows about 220,000 clones, with around four fifths occurring only once. Germline CDR1 and CDR2: SGHRS and YFSETQ. V was shortened by 2 bases and J by 6 bases, with 17 bases between the two germline ends. This CDR3 has 15 amino acids. This chain uses TRBV5-1 with TRBJ1-2; D might be TRBD1 (6 bases). The receptor was isolated from a woman between 65 and 79 years old with COVID-19, enrolled during active disease. Sequences were obtained from peripheral blood. This CDR3 reads CASSLITGFGDGYTF. As DNA, the CDR3 is TGCGCCAGCAGCTTAATTACAGGGTTCGGGGATGGCTACACCTTC.